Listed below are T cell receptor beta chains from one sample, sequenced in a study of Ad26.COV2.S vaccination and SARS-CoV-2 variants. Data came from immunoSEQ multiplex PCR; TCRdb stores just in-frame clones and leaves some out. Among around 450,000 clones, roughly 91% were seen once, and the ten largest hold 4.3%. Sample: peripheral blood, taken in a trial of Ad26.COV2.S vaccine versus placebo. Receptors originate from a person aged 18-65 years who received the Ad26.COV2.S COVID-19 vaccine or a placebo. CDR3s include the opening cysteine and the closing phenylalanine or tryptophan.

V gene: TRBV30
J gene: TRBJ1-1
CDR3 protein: CAWSVWGTNTEAFF

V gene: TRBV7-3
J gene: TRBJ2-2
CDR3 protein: CASSLRGGANTGELFF

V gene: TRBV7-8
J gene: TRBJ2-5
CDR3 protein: CASSWERGRGDQETQYF

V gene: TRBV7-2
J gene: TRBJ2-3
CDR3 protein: CASTAQGRSTDTQYF

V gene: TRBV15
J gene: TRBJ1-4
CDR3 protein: CATSRDRIVSRVGEKLFF

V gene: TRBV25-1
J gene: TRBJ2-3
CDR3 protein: CASKGLGITDTQYF

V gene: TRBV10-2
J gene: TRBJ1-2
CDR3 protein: CASSESGQHYGYTF

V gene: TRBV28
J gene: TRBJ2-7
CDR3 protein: CASKKRDIRLYEQYF

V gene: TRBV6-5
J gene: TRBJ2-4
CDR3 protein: CASRRTGTAKNIQYF

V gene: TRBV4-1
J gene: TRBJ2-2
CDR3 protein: CASSHQGLAGDWKAGELFF

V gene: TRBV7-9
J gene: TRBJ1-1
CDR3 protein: CASSPISGTPDGAFF

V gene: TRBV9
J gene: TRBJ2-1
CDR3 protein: CASSEPLSGPGYNEQFF

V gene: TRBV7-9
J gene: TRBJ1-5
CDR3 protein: CASSVDASNQPQHF

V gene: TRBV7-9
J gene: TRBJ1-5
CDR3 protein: CASSLGSQPQHF

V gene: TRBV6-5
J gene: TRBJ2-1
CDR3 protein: CASSSRGVYNEQFF

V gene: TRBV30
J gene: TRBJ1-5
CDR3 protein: CAWQQGTADNQPQHF

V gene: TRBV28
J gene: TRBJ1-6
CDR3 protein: CASRETGQINSPLHF

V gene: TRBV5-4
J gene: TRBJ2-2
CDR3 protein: CASSFIGLANTGELFF

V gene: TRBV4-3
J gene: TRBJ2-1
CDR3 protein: CASSQDLTNEQFF

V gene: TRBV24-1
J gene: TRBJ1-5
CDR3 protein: CATSDFDRKQHF

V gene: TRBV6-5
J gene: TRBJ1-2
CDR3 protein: CASRQTMANYGYTF

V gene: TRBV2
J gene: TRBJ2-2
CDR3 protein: CASRVTGANTGELFF

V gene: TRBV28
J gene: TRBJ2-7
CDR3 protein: CASSYRIHGEQYF

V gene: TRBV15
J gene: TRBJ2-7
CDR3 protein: CATSREISTSRHYEQYF

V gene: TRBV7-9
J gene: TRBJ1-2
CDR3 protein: CASSYYRGDYGYTF

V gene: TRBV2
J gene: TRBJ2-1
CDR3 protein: CASRLNNEQFF

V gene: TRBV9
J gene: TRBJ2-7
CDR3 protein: CASSVALGAGYEQYF

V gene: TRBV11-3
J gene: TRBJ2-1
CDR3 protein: CASSPGTSGRDDEQFF